This TCR beta chain is drawn from a study of shared clonotypes between healthy human individuals. Findings and limits, study-wide: Naive CD4 clonotypes were shared across several donors at approximately 5.3%. The genetic and exposure-history diversity represented was limited by few donors.

V dropped 2 bases and J dropped 0 bases, with 6 bases sitting between them. This CDR3 spans 15 amino acids. The germline V gene encodes CDR1 SGDLS and CDR2 YYNGEE. The run depth of the assay was deep. Original data processing: Filtering of immunoSEQ junctional sequences could not match full-length read filtering. Only in-frame clones appear in the TCRdb table, and some are missing; sequencing was by immunoSEQ multiplex PCR. V, J and clone size are taken as reported in that table, and D and trimming were inferred from the DNA itself. The table has roughly 2,300,000 clones, about 90% seen once; the top ten hold approximately 0.39%. Worth noting for this clone: Its antigen is currently unknown. This same CDR3 is encoded by further DNA sequences in the sample.

This chain joins TRBV9 and TRBJ2-6, with no clear D. The clonotype originates from a man between 18 and 29 years old in good health. Some clones in this sample may be carry-over from other donors' samples. Sequences were obtained from naive CD4+ T cells from PBMCs. Described subset: CD45RA+ positively selected. CDR3 loop: CASSVVLSGANVLTF. Here the CDR3 DNA reads TGTGCCAGCAGCGTCGTCCTCTCTGGGGCCAACGTCCTGACTTTC.